A selection of T cell receptor beta chains follows, all from one sample in a study of OX40 agonist ivuxolimab in advanced cancers. Here immunoSEQ multiplex PCR was the method, and the copy in TCRdb shows in-frame clones only, minus some. This table has 61,000 or so clones, 86% appearing once. The starting material was CD4+ or CD8+ T cells sorted from blood, obtained in a trial of the OX40 agonist ivuxolimab. The receptor source for this set is an adult with an advanced solid tumor such as melanoma, head and neck, liver or kidney cancer. The CDR3 runs from the conserved cysteine through the conserved F or W. Each record gives: V gene, J gene, D gene, clone size, CDR3 DNA, CDR3 protein. D genes are given only for firm matches. A clone size is listed for some rows: how often the clone was seen (once, few, many), or a class if it is expanded.

V: TRBV7-8; J: TRBJ2-1; D: TRBD2; size: NA; DNA: TGTGCCAGCAGCTTAAGGTTTAGCGGGGGGGCACACAATGAGCAGTTCTTC; CDR3: CASSLRFSGGAHNEQFF
V: TRBV18; J: TRBJ1-5; D: NA; size: NA; DNA: TGTGCCAGCTCACCTGCTCCTAATCAGCCCCAGCATTTT; CDR3: CASSPAPNQPQHF
V: TRBV5-1; J: TRBJ1-1; D: NA; size: NA; DNA: TGCGCCAGCAGGCAGACAGGAGGGCTCTACTCGAACACTGAAGCTTTCTTT; CDR3: CASRQTGGLYSNTEAFF
V: TRBV4-2; J: TRBJ1-6; D: NA; size: NA; DNA: TGTGCCAGCAGCCAAGATCAGAGCTCCTATAATTCACCCCTCCACTTT; CDR3: CASSQDQSSYNSPLHF
V: TRBV21-1; J: TRBJ2-7; D: NA; size: NA; DNA: TGTGCCAGCAGCAAAGCGCAGAAGGGGGCCTCCTACGAGCAGTACTTC; CDR3: CASSKAQKGASYEQYF
V: TRBV7-9; J: TRBJ1-2; D: NA; size: NA; DNA: TGTGCCAGCAGCCCGACGGGGGTATCCTATGGCTACACCTTC; CDR3: CASSPTGVSYGYTF
V: TRBV7-2; J: TRBJ1-3; D: NA; size: NA; DNA: TGTGCCAGCAGCACAACAGGGAGGAGTGGAAACACCATATATTTT; CDR3: CASSTTGRSGNTIYF
V: TRBV2; J: TRBJ2-2; D: NA; size: few; DNA: TGTGCCAGCAGTGAAAATAGGGTACCTTCTTACACCGGGGAGCTGTTTTTT; CDR3: CASSENRVPSYTGELFF
V: TRBV30; J: TRBJ1-3; D: NA; size: few; DNA: TGTGCCTGGAGTGCCACAGATAGAAACACCATATATTTT; CDR3: CAWSATDRNTIYF
V: TRBV7-9; J: TRBJ1-5; D: TRBD1; size: NA; DNA: TGTGCCAGCAGCTTGGAGGGGGCAGGACAGCCCCAGCATTTT; CDR3: CASSLEGAGQPQHF
V: TRBV5-8; J: TRBJ1-5; D: NA; size: NA; DNA: TGTGCCAGCAGCTTGGCGTTGCATGCCGCTAGCAATCAGCCCCAGCATTTT; CDR3: CASSLALHAASNQPQHF
V: TRBV5-1; J: TRBJ1-6; D: NA; size: NA; DNA: TGCGCCAGCAGCCCCGAGTCCGGGGGGCGCCCAAATTCACCCCTCCACTTT; CDR3: CASSPESGGRPNSPLHF
V: TRBV7-9; J: TRBJ2-5; D: NA; size: NA; DNA: TGTGCCAGCAGCTTAGGATCCGGAAGGGGAGAGACCCAGTACTTC; CDR3: CASSLGSGRGETQYF
V: TRBV5-1; J: TRBJ2-2; D: TRBD2; size: NA; DNA: TGCGCCAGCAGCTTGATTAGCGGGGGTTCGGGGGAGCTGTTTTTT; CDR3: CASSLISGGSGELFF
V: TRBV10-2; J: TRBJ1-2; D: NA; size: NA; DNA: TGCGCCAGCAGTGACAGGACCACCTCCTTATGGGATGGCTACACCTTC; CDR3: CASSDRTTSLWDGYTF
V: TRBV5-8; J: TRBJ1-3; D: NA; size: NA; DNA: TGTGCCAGTAGCTTCGGGGACGCTGGAAACACCATATATTTT; CDR3: CASSFGDAGNTIYF
V: TRBV5-6; J: TRBJ2-7; D: TRBD1; size: NA; DNA: TGTGCCAGCAGCTCACCTAGGACAGGGGGCTACGAGCAGTACTTC; CDR3: CASSSPRTGGYEQYF
V: TRBV5-1; J: TRBJ1-2; D: TRBD1; size: NA; DNA: TGCGCCAGCAGCGTTGGAGGCCCAGGGGGCTCTGGCTATGGCTACACCTTC; CDR3: CASSVGGPGGSGYGYTF